This T cell receptor beta chain stems from a study of OX40 agonist ivuxolimab in advanced cancers. Turning to the study itself: Patients enrolled in dose escalation were diagnosed with hepatocellular carcinoma, melanoma, renal cell or head and neck cancer.

V lost 0 bases to trimming and J lost 1 base, with 7 bases between them. CDR1 and CDR2 (germline): SGHRS, YFSETQ. The CDR3 totals 14 residues. Produced via immunoSEQ multiplex PCR; TCRdb's table is partial and in-frame only. The table has roughly 49,000 clones, 60% to 80% seen once. Worth noting for this clone: Its antigen remains unknown.

Whole-study results and caveats: In the 0.1-3.0 mg/kg groups, partial responders showed among the lowest expansion.

The chain combines TRBV5-1 with TRBJ1-1; D is undetermined. The clonotype originates from an adult with an advanced solid tumor such as melanoma, head and neck, liver or kidney cancer. The source was CD4+ or CD8+ T cells sorted from blood, collected in a trial of the OX40 agonist ivuxolimab. DNA for the CDR3: TGCGCCAGCAGCTTGGTACACACGAACACTGAAGCTTTCTTT. Its translation: CASSLVHTNTEAFF.